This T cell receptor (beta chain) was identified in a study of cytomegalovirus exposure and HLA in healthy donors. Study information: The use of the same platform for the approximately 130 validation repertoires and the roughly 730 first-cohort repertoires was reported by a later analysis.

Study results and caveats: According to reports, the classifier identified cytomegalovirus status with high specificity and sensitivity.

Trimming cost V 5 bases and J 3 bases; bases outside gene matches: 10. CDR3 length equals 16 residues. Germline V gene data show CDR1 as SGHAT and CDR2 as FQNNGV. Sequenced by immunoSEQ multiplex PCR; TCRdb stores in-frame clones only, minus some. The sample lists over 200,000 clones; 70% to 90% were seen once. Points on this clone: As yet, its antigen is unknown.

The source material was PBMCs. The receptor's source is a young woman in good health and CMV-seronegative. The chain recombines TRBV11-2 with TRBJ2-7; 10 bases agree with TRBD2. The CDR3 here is CASSTRESSGSYEQYF. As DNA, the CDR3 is TGTGCCAGCAGCACAAGGGAGTCTAGCGGGAGCTACGAGCAGTACTTC.